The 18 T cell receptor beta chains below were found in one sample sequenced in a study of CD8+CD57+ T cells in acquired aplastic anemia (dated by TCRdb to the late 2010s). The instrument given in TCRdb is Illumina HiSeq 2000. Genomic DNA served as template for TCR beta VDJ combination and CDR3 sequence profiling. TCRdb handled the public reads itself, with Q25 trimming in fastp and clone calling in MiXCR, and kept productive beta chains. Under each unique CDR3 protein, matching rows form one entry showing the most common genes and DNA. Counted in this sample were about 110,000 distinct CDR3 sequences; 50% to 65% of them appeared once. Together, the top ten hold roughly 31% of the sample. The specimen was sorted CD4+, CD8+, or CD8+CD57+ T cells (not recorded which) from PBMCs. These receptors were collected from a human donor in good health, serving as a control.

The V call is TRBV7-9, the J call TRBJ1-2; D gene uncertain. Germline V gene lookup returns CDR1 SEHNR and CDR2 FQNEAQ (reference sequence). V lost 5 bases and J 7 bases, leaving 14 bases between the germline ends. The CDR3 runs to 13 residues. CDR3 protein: CASSRNEEVGYTF. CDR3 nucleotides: TGTGCCAGCAGCCGCAACGAGGAGGTTGGCTACACCTTC.

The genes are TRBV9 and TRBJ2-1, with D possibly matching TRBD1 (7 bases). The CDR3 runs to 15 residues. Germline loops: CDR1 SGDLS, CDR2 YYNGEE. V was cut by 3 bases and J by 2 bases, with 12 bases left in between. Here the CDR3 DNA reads TGTGCCAGCAGCGGCGGGACAGACCCCTACAATGAGCAGTTCTTC. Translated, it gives CASSGGTDPYNEQFF. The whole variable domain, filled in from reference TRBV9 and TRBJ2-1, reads DSGVTQTPKHLITATGQRVTLRCSPRSGDLSVYWYQQSLDQGLQFLIQYYNGEERAKGNILERFSAQQFPDLHSELNLSSLELGDSALYFCASSGGTDPYNEQFFGPGTRLTVL.

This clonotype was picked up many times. CDR3 nucleotide sequence: TGCGCCAGCAGCCCGGACAGGGGGCCTTACGAGCAGTACTTC. Residues: CASSPDRGPYEQYF. The chain couples TRBV4-1 to TRBJ2-7, with TRBD1 identical over 11 bases. Germline V lookup: CDR1 MGHRA, CDR2 YSYEKL. The CDR3 spans 14 residues. The V and J ends lost 4 bases and 4 bases, in that order; junction bases with no gene match: 3.

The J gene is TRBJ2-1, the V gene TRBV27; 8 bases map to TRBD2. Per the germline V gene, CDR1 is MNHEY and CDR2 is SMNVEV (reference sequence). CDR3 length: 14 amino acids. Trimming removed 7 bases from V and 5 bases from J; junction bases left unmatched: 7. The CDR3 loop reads CASKEAGGHNEQFF. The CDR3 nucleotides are TGTGCCAGCAAGGAGGCGGGGGGCCACAATGAGCAGTTCTTC.

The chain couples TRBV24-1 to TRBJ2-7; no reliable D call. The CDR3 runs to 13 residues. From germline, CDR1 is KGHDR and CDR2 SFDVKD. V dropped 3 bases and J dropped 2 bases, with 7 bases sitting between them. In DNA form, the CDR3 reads TGTGCCACCAGTGATCCGATGACCTACGAGCAGTACTTC. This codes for CATSDPMTYEQYF.

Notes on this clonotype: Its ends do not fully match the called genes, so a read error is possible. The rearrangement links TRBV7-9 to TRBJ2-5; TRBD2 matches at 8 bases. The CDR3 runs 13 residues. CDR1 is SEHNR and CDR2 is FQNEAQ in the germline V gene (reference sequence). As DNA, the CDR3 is TGTGCCAGCAGGTTAGCGGGGCAAGAGACCCAGTACTTC. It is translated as CASRLAGQETQYF.

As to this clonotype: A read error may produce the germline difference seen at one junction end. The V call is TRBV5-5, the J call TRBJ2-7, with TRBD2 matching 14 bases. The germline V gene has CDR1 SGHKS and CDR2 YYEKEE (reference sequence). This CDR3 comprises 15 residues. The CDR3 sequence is CTSSRTSGGTYEQYF. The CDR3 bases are TGCACCAGCAGCCGGACTAGCGGGGGGACCTACGAGCAGTACTTC.

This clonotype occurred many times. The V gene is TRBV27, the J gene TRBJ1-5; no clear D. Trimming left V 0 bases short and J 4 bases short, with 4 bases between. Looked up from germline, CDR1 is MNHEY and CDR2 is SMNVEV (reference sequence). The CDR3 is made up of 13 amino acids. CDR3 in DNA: TGTGCCAGCAGTTTATCAGTAAATCAGCCCCAGCATTTT. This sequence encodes CASSLSVNQPQHF.

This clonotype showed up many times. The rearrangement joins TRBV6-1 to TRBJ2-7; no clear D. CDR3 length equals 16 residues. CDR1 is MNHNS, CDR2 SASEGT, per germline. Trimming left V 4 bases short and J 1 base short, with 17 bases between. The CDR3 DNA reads TGTGCCAGCAGTGGGAGCTCTACGGCGACTTCCTACGAGCAGTACTTC. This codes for CASSGSSTATSYEQYF.

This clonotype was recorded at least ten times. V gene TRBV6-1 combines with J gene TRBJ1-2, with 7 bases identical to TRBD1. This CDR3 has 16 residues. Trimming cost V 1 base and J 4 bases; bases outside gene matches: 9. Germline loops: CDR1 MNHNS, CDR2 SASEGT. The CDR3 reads CASSEETGKVSYGYTF. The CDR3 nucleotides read TGTGCCAGCAGTGAAGAGACAGGGAAGGTTTCCTATGGCTACACCTTC.

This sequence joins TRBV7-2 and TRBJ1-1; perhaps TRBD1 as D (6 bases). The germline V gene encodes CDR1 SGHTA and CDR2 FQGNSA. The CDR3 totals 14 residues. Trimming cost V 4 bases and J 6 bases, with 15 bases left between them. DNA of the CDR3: TGTGCCAGCAGCTACTACCGGGACAAGGCTGAAGCTTTCTTT. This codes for CASSYYRDKAEAFF.

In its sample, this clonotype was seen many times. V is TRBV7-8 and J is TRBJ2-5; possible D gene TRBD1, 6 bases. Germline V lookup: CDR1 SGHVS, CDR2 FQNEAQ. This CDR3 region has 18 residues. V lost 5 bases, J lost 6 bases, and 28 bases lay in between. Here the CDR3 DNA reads TGTGCCAGCAGCCCAAACGCCGACTGGGGGCAGAAAGCGAAGACCCAGTACTTC. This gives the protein CASSPNADWGQKAKTQYF.

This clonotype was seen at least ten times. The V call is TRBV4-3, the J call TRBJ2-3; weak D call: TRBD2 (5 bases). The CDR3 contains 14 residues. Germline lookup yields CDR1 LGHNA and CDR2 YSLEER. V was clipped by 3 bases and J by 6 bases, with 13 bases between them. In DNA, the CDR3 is TGCGCCAGCAGCCAGGACTCGATATGGGATACGCAGTATTTT. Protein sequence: CASSQDSIWDTQYF.

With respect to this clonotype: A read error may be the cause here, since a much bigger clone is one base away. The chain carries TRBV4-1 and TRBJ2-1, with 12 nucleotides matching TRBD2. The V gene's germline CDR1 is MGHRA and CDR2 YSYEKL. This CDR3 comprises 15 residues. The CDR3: CASSSSGGEFGEQSF. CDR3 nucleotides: TGCGCCAGCAGCTCTAGCGGGGGGGAATTCGGTGAGCAGTCCTTC.

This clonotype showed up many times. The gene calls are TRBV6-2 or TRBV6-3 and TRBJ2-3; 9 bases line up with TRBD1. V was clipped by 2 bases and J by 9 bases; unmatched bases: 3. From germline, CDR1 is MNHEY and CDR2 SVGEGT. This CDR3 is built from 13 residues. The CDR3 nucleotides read TGTGCCAGCAGTTACACCGGGACAGGGACGCAGTATTTT. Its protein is CASSYTGTGTQYF.

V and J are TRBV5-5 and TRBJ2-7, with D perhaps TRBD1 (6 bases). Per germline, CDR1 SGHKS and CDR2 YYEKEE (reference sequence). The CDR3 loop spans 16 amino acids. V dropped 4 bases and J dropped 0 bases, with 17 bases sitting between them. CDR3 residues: CASSKNPGHLSYEQYF. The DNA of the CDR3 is TGTGCCAGCAGCAAGAACCCGGGACACCTCTCCTACGAGCAGTACTTC.

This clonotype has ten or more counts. The CDR3 DNA reads as TGTGCCACCAGTCTGGACAGGGACGTCGATCAGCCCCAGCATTTT. The encoded protein is CATSLDRDVDQPQHF. The chain combines TRBV15 with TRBJ1-5, with 8 bases fitting TRBD1. This CDR3 has 15 amino acids. V lost 6 bases and J lost 5; bases outside the gene matches: 9. Germline CDR1 is LNHNV and CDR2 is YYDKDF (reference sequence).

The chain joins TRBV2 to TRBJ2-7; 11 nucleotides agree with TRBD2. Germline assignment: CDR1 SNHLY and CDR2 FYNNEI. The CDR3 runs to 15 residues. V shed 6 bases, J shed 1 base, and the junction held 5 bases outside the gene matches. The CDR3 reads CASSVGTSGSYEQYF. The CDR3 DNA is TGTGCCAGCAGCGTAGGGACTAGCGGATCCTACGAGCAGTACTTC.